This T cell receptor (beta chain) was recovered during a study of CD8+CD57+ T cells in acquired aplastic anemia. Study context: Sorted CD4+ and CD8+ cells yielded approximately 3.4 ug of DNA on average.

There are many counts of this clonotype. Its antigen is still unknown. Genomic DNA was employed as the template in profiling TCR beta VDJ and CDR3. TCRdb itself ran the reads through MiXCR, one entry per CDR3 protein. The data show more than 150,000 distinct CDR3 sequences, 64% seen once. Overall study findings and caveats: CD8+ Simpson's diversity showed no significant patient-control difference. Between patients and controls, over 25 CD8+ CDR3 sequences were found in common.

The CDR3 length is 13 residues. The V and J ends lost 3 bases and 7 bases respectively, with 13 bases between them. This clonotype originated in a human donor with severe aplastic anemia or a healthy control (not recorded which). Sequenced input: sorted CD4+, CD8+, or CD8+CD57+ T cells (not recorded which) from PBMCs. The chain has TRBV12-3 or TRBV12-4 and TRBJ2-7; D remains ambiguous. The CDR3 DNA is TGTGCCAGCAGTTTGGGCTTGACGAGGGAGCAGTACTTC. Translation gives CASSLGLTREQYF.